This T cell receptor beta chain stems from a study of beta chain features in type 1 diabetes. Study at large: Patients looked much like healthy donors when it came to age, gender and cell yields.

Study findings and constraints: VDJ junctions from type 1 diabetes patients carried fewer insertions and larger deletions. Patients showed naive, central memory and Treg TCRB repertoires that appeared more similar than those of healthy donors. People with Type 1 diabetes carried modestly yet significantly shorter TCRB CDR3s in all four CD4+ subsets.

Reverse transcribing all isolated RNA meant expressed TCRB transcripts were sequenced. Only in-frame clones appear in the TCRdb table, and some are missing; sequencing was by immunoSEQ multiplex PCR. The profile shows around 280,000 clones, around 7.3% of them singletons. CDR1 LGHNA and CDR2 YNFKEQ come from the germline V gene. V trimming: 3 bases; J trimming: 10 bases; junction bases outside the gene matches: 8. The CDR3 consists of 15 residues. This clone was detected a few times. What it binds is not known. The material sequenced was central memory CD4+ T cells from blood. The J gene is TRBJ1-6, the V gene TRBV4-2; 8 bases map to TRBD1. The receptor was derived from a young woman in good health. For the CDR3, the DNA is TGTGCCAGCAGCCAGCTCGGACAGGGAAGATCACCCCTCCACTTT. This translates into CASSQLGQGRSPLHF.